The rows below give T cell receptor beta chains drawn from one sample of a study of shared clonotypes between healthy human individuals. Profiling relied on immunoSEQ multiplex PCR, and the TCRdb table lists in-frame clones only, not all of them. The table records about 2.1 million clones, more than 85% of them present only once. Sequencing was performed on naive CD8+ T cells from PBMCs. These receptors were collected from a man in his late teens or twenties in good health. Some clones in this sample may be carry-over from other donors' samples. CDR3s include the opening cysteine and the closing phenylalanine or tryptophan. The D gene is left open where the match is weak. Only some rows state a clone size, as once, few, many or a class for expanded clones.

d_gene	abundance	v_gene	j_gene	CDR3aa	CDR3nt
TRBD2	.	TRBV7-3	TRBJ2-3	CASSFKGLAVPDTQYF	TGTGCCAGCAGCTTCAAGGGACTAGCGGTCCCAGATACGCAGTATTTT
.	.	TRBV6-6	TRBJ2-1	CASSYSLYNEQFF	TGTGCCAGCAGTTACTCGCTTTACAATGAGCAGTTCTTC
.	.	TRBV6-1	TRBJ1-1	CASSEALQVRWNTEAFF	TGTGCCAGCAGTGAAGCGCTCCAGGTTCGGTGGAACACTGAAGCTTTCTTT
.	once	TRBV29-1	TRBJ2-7	CSVVGWQASYEQYF	TGCAGCGTTGTCGGGTGGCAGGCGTCCTACGAGCAGTACTTC
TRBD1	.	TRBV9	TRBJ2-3	CASSGQGLTDTQYF	TGTGCCAGCAGTGGACAGGGGCTCACAGATACGCAGTATTTT
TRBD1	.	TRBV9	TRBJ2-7	CASSEGGQGYEQYF	TGTGCCAGCAGCGAGGGGGGACAGGGTTACGAGCAGTACTTC
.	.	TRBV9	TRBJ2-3	CASSSWGESDTQYF	TGTGCCAGCAGCTCCTGGGGGGAATCCGATACGCAGTATTTT
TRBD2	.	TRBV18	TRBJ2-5	CASSPPREEGEETQYF	TGTGCCAGCTCACCACCCCGGGAGGAGGGCGAAGAGACCCAGTACTTC
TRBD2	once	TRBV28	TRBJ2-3	CASSLTAGGSDTQYF	TGTGCCAGCAGTCTCACAGCGGGAGGGTCAGATACGCAGTATTTT
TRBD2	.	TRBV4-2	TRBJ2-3	CASSQRLASTDTQYF	TGTGCCAGCAGTCAAAGACTAGCTAGCACAGATACGCAGTATTTT
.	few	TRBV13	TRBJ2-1	CASSLGRAPEQFF	TGTGCCAGCAGCTTAGGCCGAGCGCCTGAGCAGTTCTTC
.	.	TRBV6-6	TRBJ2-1	CASSYSTYEQFF	TGTGCCAGCAGTTACTCGACTTATGAGCAGTTCTTC
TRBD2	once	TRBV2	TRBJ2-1	CASSEMAGGRYNEQFF	TGTGCCAGCAGTGAAATGGCGGGAGGGCGGTACAATGAGCAGTTCTTC
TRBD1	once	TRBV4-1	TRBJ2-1	CASSRDRGYNEQFF	TGCGCCAGCAGCCGGGACAGGGGCTACAATGAGCAGTTCTTC
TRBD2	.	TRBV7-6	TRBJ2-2	CASSLARTSGRPTGELFF	TGTGCCAGCAGCTTAGCGAGGACTAGCGGGAGGCCCACCGGGGAGCTGTTTTTT
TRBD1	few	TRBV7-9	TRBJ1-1	CASSLSGTGEAFF	TGTGCCAGCAGCTTAAGTGGGACAGGGGAAGCTTTCTTT
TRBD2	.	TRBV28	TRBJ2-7	CASTSWSGAASEQYF	TGTGCCAGCACCTCGTGGAGCGGGGCGGCCTCCGAGCAGTACTTC
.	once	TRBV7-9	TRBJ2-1	CASSIGSFAYNEQFF	TGTGCCAGCAGCATTGGGAGCTTCGCCTACAATGAGCAGTTCTTC
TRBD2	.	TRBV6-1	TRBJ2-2	CASSDLPTSGANTGELFF	TGTGCCAGCAGTGACCTTCCTACTAGCGGGGCGAACACCGGGGAGCTGTTTTTT
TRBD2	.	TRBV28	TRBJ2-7	CASSLRDGTSYEQYF	TGTGCCAGCAGTTTAAGGGACGGGACTAGTTACGAGCAGTACTTC
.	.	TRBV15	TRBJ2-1	CATSRRAPVNHEQFF	TGTGCCACCAGCAGAAGGGCCCCAGTAAACCATGAGCAGTTCTTC
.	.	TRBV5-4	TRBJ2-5	CASSLGRGQETQYF	TGTGCCAGCAGCTTGGGCAGGGGCCAAGAGACCCAGTACTTC
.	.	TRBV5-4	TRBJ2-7	CASSLDPSVTYEQYF	TGTGCCAGCAGCTTGGACCCCAGCGTGACCTACGAGCAGTACTTC
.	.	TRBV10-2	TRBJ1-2	CASREGGLTYGYTF	TGCGCCAGCAGGGAGGGTGGGTTGACCTATGGCTACACCTTC
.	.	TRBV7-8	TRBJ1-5	CASSLTGPSGQPQHF	TGTGCCAGCAGCTTGACCGGACCCAGCGGGCAGCCCCAGCATTTT